What follows are 30 T cell receptor beta chains derived from one specimen sequenced in a study of regulatory T cells. The PCR used 52 TRBV and 13 TRBJ primers. Sequencing was performed with immunoSEQ multiplex PCR; in TCRdb, only in-frame clones are kept and a portion is missing. Altogether fewer than 13,000 clones are present, about 87% being singletons, with the ten largest covering roughly 10%. The source material was CD8+ T cells sorted from blood. Receptor source: a person under 35 with CD3G deficiency.

This rearrangement joins TRBV6-1 to TRBJ2-6, with a tentative D call TRBD1 (6 bases). CDR1 MNHNS and CDR2 SASEGT come from the germline V gene. The CDR3 extends over 17 amino acids. Deletions cut 3 bases from V and 2 bases from J, with 14 bases between. The CDR3 region has the DNA TGTGCCAGCAGTGACAGGGGTTGGATTGCTGGGGCCAACGTCCTGACTTTC. It yields the protein CASSDRGWIAGANVLTF.

The gene calls are TRBV11-2 and TRBJ1-1; D is unclear. Trimming left V 5 bases short and J 7 bases short, with 11 bases between. The germline V gene has CDR1 SGHAT and CDR2 FQNNGV. The CDR3 has 12 amino acids. CDR3 nucleotide sequence: TGTGCCAGCAGCCTCTCCGGAGATGAAGCTTTCTTT. It translates to CASSLSGDEAFF. The entire variable domain, with the rest obtained from reference TRBV11-2 and TRBJ1-1, is as follows: EAGVAQSPRYKIIEKRQSVAFWCNPISGHATLYWYQQILGQGPKLLIQFQNNGVVDDSQLPKDRFSAERLKGVDSTLKIQPAKLEDSAVYLCASSLSGDEAFFGQGTRLTVV.

The rearrangement uses TRBV5-1 and TRBJ2-1; 14 bases line up with TRBD2. V dropped 4 bases and J dropped 4; count of bases not matched to a gene: 7. This CDR3 has 17 amino acids. Germline V gene sequence: CDR1 SGHRS, CDR2 YFSETQ. In nucleotides, the CDR3 is TGCGCCAGCAGCCCTGGGACTAGCGGGGGTTCGTACAATGAGCAGTTCTTC. Its translation is CASSPGTSGGSYNEQFF.

In its sample, this clone was seen once. V is TRBV27 and J is TRBJ2-7; 8 positions agree with TRBD1. Germline assignment: CDR1 MNHEY and CDR2 SMNVEV (reference sequence). Losses at the gene ends were 6 bases for V and 0 bases for J; bases not matched to a gene: 7. The CDR3 is 15 residues long. Here the CDR3 reads CASSPGTGSSYEQYF. In nucleotides, the CDR3 is TGTGCCAGCAGCCCCGGGACAGGCAGCTCCTACGAGCAGTACTTC.

This rearrangement joins TRBV13 to TRBJ2-5, with D perhaps given as TRBD1 or TRBD2 (6 bases each). This CDR3 has 14 residues. Germline CDR1 PRHDT, CDR2 FYEKMQ (reference sequence). The V end was cut by 5 bases, the J end by 11 bases, with 21 bases between. CDR3 residues: CASSPGRGRREQYF. The CDR3, as DNA: TGTGCCAGCAGCCCGGGTCGGGGGCGTCGGGAGCAGTACTTC.

Notes on this clone: Other DNA sequences in this specimen translate into the identical CDR3. The rearrangement links TRBV27 to TRBJ1-1; D gene unclear. This CDR3 is 13 amino acids long. Per the germline V gene, CDR1 is MNHEY and CDR2 is SMNVEV (reference sequence). V lost 5 bases to trimming and J lost 0 bases, with 7 bases between them. The CDR3 bases are TGTGCCAGCAGTCTCTCATTGAACACTGAAGCTTTCTTT. This encodes CASSLSLNTEAFF.

V gene TRBV27 combines with J gene TRBJ2-2; possibly TRBD1 for D (6 bases). The CDR3 sequence is 15 residues long. CDR1 MNHEY and CDR2 SMNVEV come from the germline V gene (reference sequence). V was pared by 5 bases and J by 4 bases, with 14 bases between. The CDR3 region has the DNA TGTGCCAGCAGTCCGCTGGACAGCCCCACCGGGGAGCTGTTTTTT. Its protein product is CASSPLDSPTGELFF.

The rearrangement joins TRBV6-6 to TRBJ2-4; D call uncertain. Trimming took 2 bases from V and 3 from J, leaving 14 bases between them. CDR3 length: 16 amino acids. Germline V CDR1 and CDR2: MNHNY, SVGAGI (reference sequence). The CDR3 sequence is CASSYSRTPGKNIQYF. In nucleotides, the CDR3 is TGTGCCAGCAGTTACAGTCGGACGCCCGGCAAAAACATTCAGTACTTC.

This clone was counted only a few times. V and J are TRBV5-1 and TRBJ1-2; perhaps TRBD1 as D (5 bases). Looked up from germline, CDR1 is SGHRS and CDR2 is YFSETQ. V was trimmed by 3 bases and J by 12 bases, leaving 15 bases between them. The CDR3 consists of 12 residues. DNA of the CDR3: TGCGCCAGCAGCTGGCGCCAGGAAGGGGACACCTTC. It yields the protein CASSWRQEGDTF.

The chain recombines TRBV7-9 with TRBJ1-1; D uncertain. V lost 1 base to trimming and J lost 3 bases, with 9 bases between them. Germline V gene lookup returns CDR1 SEHNR and CDR2 FQNEAQ (reference sequence). CDR3 length: 14 residues. The DNA of the CDR3 is TGTGCCAGCAGCTTAGGGGGTGATGACACTGAAGCTTTCTTT. Protein: CASSLGGDDTEAFF.

This chain connects TRBV19 to TRBJ2-3; perhaps TRBD2 as D (5 bases). V was pared by 1 base and J by 3 bases, with 14 bases between. The CDR3 runs to 16 residues. Looked up from germline, CDR1 is LNHDA and CDR2 is SQIVND (reference sequence). CDR3 nucleotide sequence: TGTGCCAGTAGTATAGGATACAACGGGGTAACAGATACGCAGTATTTT. This sequence encodes CASSIGYNGVTDTQYF.

The chain joins TRBV7-8 to TRBJ2-7; the D gene is possibly TRBD2 (5 bases). V lost 5 bases and J lost 2, with 10 bases in between. The germline gives CDR1 SGHVS, CDR2 FQNEAQ. The CDR3 has 13 amino acids. The CDR3 sequence is CASSPSGPYEQYF. DNA for the CDR3: TGTGCCAGCAGCCCGAGCGGCCCCTACGAGCAGTACTTC.

The CDR3 loop reads CASSRRDFAYEQYF. The CDR3 nucleotides read TGTGCCAGCAGCCGGCGGGACTTTGCCTACGAGCAGTACTTC. This chain links TRBV28 with TRBJ2-7; tentative D call: TRBD2 (6 bases). The germline gives CDR1 MDHEN, CDR2 SYDVKM. V shed 6 bases and J shed 2 bases, with 14 bases lying between them. This CDR3 comprises 14 residues.

The V and J genes are TRBV7-9 and TRBJ2-3; D remains unclear. V lost 1 base and J 5 bases, leaving 4 bases between the germline ends. The CDR3 consists of 12 residues. Germline lookup yields CDR1 SEHNR and CDR2 FQNEAQ (reference sequence). The DNA for the CDR3 is TGTGCCAGCAGCTTAGTGCAAGATACGCAGTATTTT. Residues: CASSLVQDTQYF.

The V call is TRBV28, the J call TRBJ2-1, with 11 bases fitting TRBD2. CDR3 length: 14 amino acids. The V segment lost 5 bases and the J segment 9 bases; nucleotides outside the gene matches: 6. The germline V gene encodes CDR1 MDHEN and CDR2 SYDVKM. The CDR3 DNA follows: TGTGCCAGCAGTCTACTCACTAGCGGGAGTGAGCAGTTCTTC. Translated: CASSLLTSGSEQFF.

This chain uses TRBV6-1 with TRBJ2-1, with TRBD1 as a possible D gene (6 bases). V lost 3 bases, J lost 8 bases, and 11 bases lay in between. The germline V gene encodes CDR1 MNHNS and CDR2 SASEGT. This CDR3 is 13 amino acids long. The CDR3 sequence: CASSEGARDEQFF. Written as DNA, the CDR3 is TGTGCCAGCAGTGAGGGGGCTAGAGATGAGCAGTTCTTC.

The count of this clone is one. The J gene is TRBJ2-2, the V gene TRBV6-1; 11 bases fit TRBD2. V lost 2 bases, J lost 6 bases, and 5 bases stayed unmatched. There are 16 residues in the CDR3. From germline, CDR1 is MNHNS and CDR2 SASEGT. The CDR3 reads CASSELIAGGAGELFF. The CDR3 DNA reads as TGTGCCAGCAGTGAACTGATAGCGGGAGGGGCCGGGGAGCTGTTTTTT.

This sequence joins TRBV7-9 and TRBJ2-2; the D call may be TRBD1 or TRBD2 (5 bases each). V dropped 5 bases and J dropped 7 bases, with 14 bases sitting between them. The CDR3 extends over 14 amino acids. CDR1 is SEHNR and CDR2 is FQNEAQ in the germline V gene (reference sequence). CDR3 loop: CASSPPGARGELFF. In DNA, the CDR3 is TGTGCCAGCAGCCCACCCGGGGCGCGCGGGGAGCTGTTTTTT.

The chain couples TRBV7-8 to TRBJ2-5; the D is unclear. The germline V gene has CDR1 SGHVS and CDR2 FQNEAQ. V lost 1 base and J lost 5, with 14 bases in between. This CDR3 contains 15 residues. For the CDR3, the DNA is TGTGCCAGCAGCTTAGTACATAGACCCGGGGAGACCCAGTACTTC. It specifies CASSLVHRPGETQYF.

This clone was counted a few times. The J gene is TRBJ2-5, the V gene TRBV28; D could derive from TRBD1 or TRBD2 (5 bases each). The germline V gene encodes CDR1 MDHEN and CDR2 SYDVKM. V gave up 5 bases and J gave up 5 bases, with 18 bases separating them. This CDR3 is built from 15 residues. CDR3: CASSPSESEGETQYF. CDR3 bases: TGTGCCAGCAGTCCCTCGGAAAGCGAGGGGGAGACCCAGTACTTC.

This clone was detected once. The V and J genes are TRBV11-2 and TRBJ2-7, with D tentatively TRBD1 (6 bases). Looked up from germline, CDR1 is SGHAT and CDR2 is FQNNGV. The CDR3 consists of 15 residues. Between the trimmed V and J ends, which lost 3 bases and 1 base, there was a span of 13 bases. This CDR3 reads CASSFQGSLSYEQYF. CDR3 nucleotide sequence: TGTGCCAGCAGCTTTCAGGGGTCCCTTTCCTACGAGCAGTACTTC. The whole variable domain, filled in from reference TRBV11-2 and TRBJ2-7, reads EAGVAQSPRYKIIEKRQSVAFWCNPISGHATLYWYQQILGQGPKLLIQFQNNGVVDDSQLPKDRFSAERLKGVDSTLKIQPAKLEDSAVYLCASSFQGSLSYEQYFGPGTRLTVT.

The V call is TRBV5-1, the J call TRBJ2-1; no clear D. Per germline, CDR1 SGHRS and CDR2 YFSETQ. Trimming removed 4 bases at V and 5 bases at J, with 16 bases between. The CDR3 loop spans 15 amino acids. The CDR3 loop is CASSPNDLVHNEQFF. CDR3 bases: TGCGCCAGCAGCCCCAATGATCTTGTCCACAATGAGCAGTTCTTC.

This chain links TRBV30 with TRBJ1-1; 8 positions match TRBD1. CDR3 length equals 14 residues. V gave up 0 bases and J gave up 1 base; unmatched junction bases: 1. Looked up from germline, CDR1 is GTSNPN and CDR2 is SVGIG (reference sequence). CDR3 protein: CAWSVGQGNTEAFF. The CDR3 DNA is TGTGCCTGGAGTGTAGGACAGGGGAACACTGAAGCTTTCTTT.

The V gene is TRBV19, the J gene TRBJ2-7; the D gene is possibly TRBD1 (6 bases). Germline V gene data show CDR1 as LNHDA and CDR2 as SQIVND (reference sequence). The CDR3 sequence is 13 residues long. V lost 8 bases and J 3 bases, leaving 14 bases between the germline ends. The CDR3, as DNA: TGTGCCAGTTCGACAGGTTTAGACTACGAGCAGTACTTC. Its translation is CASSTGLDYEQYF.

This sequence joins TRBV7-2 and TRBJ1-1; D is ambiguous. The V gene's germline CDR1 is SGHTA and CDR2 FQGNSA. The CDR3 length is 17 residues. Trimming removed 6 bases from V and 1 base from J, with 21 bases in between. The CDR3 spells CASSFTAIGRWNTEAFF. The CDR3 DNA is TGTGCCAGCAGTTTCACGGCCATCGGACGTTGGAACACTGAAGCTTTCTTT.

There are a few counts of this clone. The chain has TRBV28 and TRBJ1-5, with D perhaps TRBD1 (6 bases). V was pared by 6 bases and J by 7 bases, with 16 bases between. Germline loops: CDR1 MDHEN, CDR2 SYDVKM. This CDR3 is 14 amino acids long. CDR3 sequence: CASSPGGARQPQHF. The CDR3 DNA follows: TGTGCCAGCAGCCCCGGGGGGGCAAGGCAGCCCCAGCATTTT.

The J gene is TRBJ2-1, the V gene TRBV7-9; possibly TRBD1 or TRBD2 for D (5 bases each). Trimming stripped 5 bases from V and 2 bases from J, with 13 bases between. Germline CDR1 reads SEHNR; CDR2 reads FQNEAQ (reference sequence). The CDR3 is made up of 15 amino acids. The CDR3 spells CASSPGTFAYNEQFF. The CDR3, as DNA: TGTGCCAGCAGCCCGGGGACCTTTGCCTACAATGAGCAGTTCTTC.

This rearrangement joins TRBV6-1 to TRBJ2-1; D gene uncertain. With 3 bases removed from V and 7 bases from J, the gap between germline ends came to 10 bases. The CDR3 totals 13 residues. From germline, CDR1 is MNHNS and CDR2 SASEGT. Here the CDR3 DNA reads TGTGCCAGCAGTGAGTGGGGTGGGAATGAGCAGTTCTTC. Translation: CASSEWGGNEQFF.

The J gene is TRBJ2-2, the V gene TRBV28, with D maybe TRBD1 (5 bases). The CDR3 has 14 residues. Trimming removed 4 bases at V and 7 bases at J, with 13 bases between. Looked up from germline, CDR1 is MDHEN and CDR2 is SYDVKM. CDR3 loop: CASSSGNTDGELFF. CDR3 in DNA: TGTGCCAGCAGTTCAGGGAACACCGACGGGGAGCTGTTTTTT.

The chain combines TRBV7-9 with TRBJ2-1; D is possibly TRBD1 or TRBD2 (5 bases each). Germline CDR1 is SEHNR and CDR2 is FQNEAQ (reference sequence). V gave up 5 bases and J gave up 8 bases, with 16 bases separating them. The CDR3 spans 14 residues. The CDR3 loop reads CASSRDLRVHEQFF. Here the CDR3 DNA reads TGTGCCAGCAGCCGGGACCTCCGGGTACATGAGCAGTTCTTC.